The 10 T cell receptor beta chains in this list originate from one sample, sequenced in a study of neoadjuvant anti-PD-1 for oral cavity cancer. Generated by immunoSEQ multiplex PCR, the TCRdb table keeps only in-frame clones and is missing some. The table shows some 12,000 clones, with roughly 60% occurring only once. The source was tumor tissue, collected before nivolumab (anti-PD-1) treatment. The receptor source for this set is a person between 35 and 79 years old with oral cavity squamous cell carcinoma. The donor label of this sample is uncertain.

V and J are TRBV7-9 and TRBJ1-1; 8 bases map to TRBD1. V trimming: 5 bases; J trimming: 0 bases; junction bases outside the gene matches: 11. The CDR3 has 17 residues. The germline CDR1 and CDR2 sequences are SEHNR and FQNEAQ (reference sequence). The CDR3 DNA is TGTGCCAGCAGCGGGCGACAGGGGTGGGGCATGAACACTGAAGCTTTCTTT. Amino acid sequence: CASSGRQGWGMNTEAFF. Supplemented by reference TRBV7-9 and TRBJ1-1, the full variable domain reads DTGVSQNPRHKITKRGQNVTFRCDPISEHNRLYWYRQTLGQGPEFLTYFQNEAQLEKSRLLSDRFSAERPKGSFSTLEIQRTEQGDSAMYLCASSGRQGWGMNTEAFFGQGTRLTVV.

This clone was recorded a few times. The CDR3 nucleotides read TGTGCCAGCAGTTCCAACCCGCAGGGATACTACGAGCAGTACTTC. Encoded protein: CASSSNPQGYYEQYF. The genes are TRBV6-5 and TRBJ2-7, with a possible D match to TRBD1 (5 bases). Germline assignment: CDR1 MNHEY and CDR2 SVGAGI. V was trimmed by 4 bases and J by 3 bases, leaving 16 bases between them. The CDR3 spans 15 residues.

In this sample, this clone turned up a few times. The chain uses TRBV10-2 and TRBJ1-1; D is uncertain. V lost 3 bases and J 6 bases, leaving 20 bases between the germline ends. This CDR3 is 16 amino acids long. Looked up from germline, CDR1 is WSHSY and CDR2 is SAAADI. In nucleotides, the CDR3 is TGCGCCAGCAGTGATTTTTCGCCGAGGATGGGCTCTGAAGCTTTCTTT. Translated: CASSDFSPRMGSEAFF.

This clone rates as medium-sized. The chain uses TRBV19 and TRBJ1-2; D remains ambiguous. Trimming removed 6 bases from V and 8 bases from J, with 13 bases in between. Looked up from germline, CDR1 is LNHDA and CDR2 is SQIVND (reference sequence). The CDR3 length is 12 residues. Written as DNA, the CDR3 is TGTGCCAGTAGATCTGACCAGAAGGGCTACACCTTC. Its protein product is CASRSDQKGYTF.

By its share, this clone is medium-sized (0.01 to 0.1%). The rearrangement links TRBV5-4 to TRBJ1-2, with D possibly being TRBD1 (6 bases). This CDR3 has 14 residues. Germline CDR1 SGHNT, CDR2 YYREEE (reference sequence). V was cut by 4 bases and J by 8 bases, with 18 bases left in between. This CDR3 reads CASSPERQGRGYTF. The CDR3 region has the DNA TGTGCCAGCAGCCCGGAGCGGCAGGGGAGAGGCTACACCTTC.

The chain uses TRBV6-1 and TRBJ1-1; the D is unclear. The CDR3 covers 13 residues. Germline V gives CDR1 MNHNS, CDR2 SASEGT. Trimming took off 4 bases at V and 7 bases at J, with 13 bases between the two ends. The CDR3 loop is CASSALGRGEAFF. CDR3 nucleotides: TGTGCCAGCAGTGCCCTCGGCCGGGGTGAAGCTTTCTTT.

CDR3 bases: TGTGCCAGCAGAATTACAGGGGGCGCCGGGGACACTGAAGCTTTCTTT. This encodes CASRITGGAGDTEAFF. The chain joins TRBV28 to TRBJ1-1; 9 nucleotides line up with TRBD1. Germline V gene data show CDR1 as MDHEN and CDR2 as SYDVKM. The CDR3 loop spans 16 amino acids. V was clipped by 6 bases and J by 3 bases; unmatched bases: 11.

CDR3 region: CASSPKANTGELFF. DNA for the CDR3: TGTGCCAGCTCACCCAAGGCGAACACCGGGGAGCTGTTTTTT. This chain links TRBV18 with TRBJ2-2; no reliable D call. This CDR3 is built from 14 residues. Germline CDR1 is KGHSH and CDR2 is LQKENI. Trimming removed 3 bases at V and 0 bases at J, with 5 bases between.

The chain is built from TRBV5-6 and TRBJ2-4; perhaps TRBD2 as D (6 bases). From germline, CDR1 is SGHDT and CDR2 YYEEEE. Trimming shortened V by 4 bases and J by 0 bases, and 8 bases separated the two germline ends. This CDR3 spans 14 amino acids. The CDR3 is CASSPGVAKNIQYF. The CDR3 DNA reads as TGTGCCAGCAGCCCGGGGGTAGCCAAAAACATTCAGTACTTC. The variable domain in full, completed from reference TRBV5-6 and TRBJ2-4, reads DAGVTQSPTHLIKTRGQQVTLRCSPKSGHDTVSWYQQALGQGPQFIFQYYEEEERQRGNFPDRFSGHQFPNYSSELNVNALLLGDSALYLCASSPGVAKNIQYFGAGTRLSVL.

This chain connects TRBV27 to TRBJ2-2, with TRBD1 identical over 8 bases. V trimming: 1 base; J trimming: 7 bases; junction bases outside the gene matches: 11. The CDR3 totals 17 residues. Germline-derived CDR1 and CDR2 are MNHEY and SMNVEV (reference sequence). The CDR3 loop is CASSLYPTDRALGELFF. DNA of the CDR3: TGTGCCAGCAGTTTATACCCCACGGACAGGGCTCTCGGGGAGCTGTTTTTT.